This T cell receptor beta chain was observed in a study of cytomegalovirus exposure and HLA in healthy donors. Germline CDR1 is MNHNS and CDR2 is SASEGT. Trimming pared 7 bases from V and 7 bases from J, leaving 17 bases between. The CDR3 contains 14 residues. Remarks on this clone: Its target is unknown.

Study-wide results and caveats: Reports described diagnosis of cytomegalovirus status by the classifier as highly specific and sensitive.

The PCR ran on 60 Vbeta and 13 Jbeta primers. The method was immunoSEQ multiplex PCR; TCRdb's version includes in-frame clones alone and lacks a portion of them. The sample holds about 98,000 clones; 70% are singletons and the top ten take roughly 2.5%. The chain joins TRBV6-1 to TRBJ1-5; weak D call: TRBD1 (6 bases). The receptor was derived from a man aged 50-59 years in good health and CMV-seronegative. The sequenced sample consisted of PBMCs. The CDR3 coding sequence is TGTGCCAGCACCTTACAGGGAAGTGAGCAGCCCCAGCATTTT. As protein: CASTLQGSEQPQHF.